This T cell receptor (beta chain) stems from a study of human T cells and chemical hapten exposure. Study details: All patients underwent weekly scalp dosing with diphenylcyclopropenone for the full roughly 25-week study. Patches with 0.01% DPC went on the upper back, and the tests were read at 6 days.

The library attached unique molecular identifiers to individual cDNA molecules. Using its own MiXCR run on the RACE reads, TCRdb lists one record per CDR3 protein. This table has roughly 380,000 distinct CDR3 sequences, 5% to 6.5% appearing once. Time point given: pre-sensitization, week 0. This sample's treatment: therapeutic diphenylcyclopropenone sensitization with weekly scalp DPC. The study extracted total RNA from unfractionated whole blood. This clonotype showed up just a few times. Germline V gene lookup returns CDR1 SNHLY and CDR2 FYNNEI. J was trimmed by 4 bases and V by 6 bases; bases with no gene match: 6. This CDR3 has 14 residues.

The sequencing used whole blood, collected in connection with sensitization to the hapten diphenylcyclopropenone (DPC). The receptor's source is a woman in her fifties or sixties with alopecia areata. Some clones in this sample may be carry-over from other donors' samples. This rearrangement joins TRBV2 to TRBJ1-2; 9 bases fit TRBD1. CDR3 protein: CASRGDRAGYGYTF. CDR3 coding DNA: TGTGCCAGCAGAGGGGACAGGGCTGGCTATGGCTACACCTTC.